This T cell receptor (beta chain) was identified during a study of spatial heterogeneity in lung cancer. V was pared by 0 bases and J by 1 base, with 9 bases between. Per germline, CDR1 KGHSH and CDR2 LQKENI. The CDR3 is 15 residues long. Time point defined: sample taken at primary tumor resection. The authors sequenced whole RNA from tumor, nontumor lung or frozen PBMC without sorting. In its sample, this clonotype was seen once. TCRdb fed the 5' RACE reads into MiXCR, producing one record per CDR3 protein. Of approximately 40,000 distinct CDR3 sequences listed, roughly 15% are singletons. Material: PBMCs, obtained at surgery. The receptor comes from a male donor with early-stage non-small cell lung cancer. The rearrangement uses TRBV18 and TRBJ1-1, with D unclear. DNA for the CDR3: TGTGCCAGCTCACCACCGAAGGGTGAGAACACTGAAGCTTTCTTT. Encoded protein: CASSPPKGENTEAFF.